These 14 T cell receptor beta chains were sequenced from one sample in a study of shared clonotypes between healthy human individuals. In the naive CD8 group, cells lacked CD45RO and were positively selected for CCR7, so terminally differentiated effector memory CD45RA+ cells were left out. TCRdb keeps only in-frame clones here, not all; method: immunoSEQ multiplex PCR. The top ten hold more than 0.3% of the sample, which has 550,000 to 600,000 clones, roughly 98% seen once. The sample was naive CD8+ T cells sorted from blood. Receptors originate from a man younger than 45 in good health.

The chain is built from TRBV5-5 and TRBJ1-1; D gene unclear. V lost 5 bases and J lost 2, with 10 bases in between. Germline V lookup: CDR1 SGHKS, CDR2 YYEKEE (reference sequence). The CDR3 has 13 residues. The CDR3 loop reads CASSRGVNTEAFF. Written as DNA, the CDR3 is TGTGCCAGCAGTCGTGGGGTAAACACTGAAGCTTTCTTT.

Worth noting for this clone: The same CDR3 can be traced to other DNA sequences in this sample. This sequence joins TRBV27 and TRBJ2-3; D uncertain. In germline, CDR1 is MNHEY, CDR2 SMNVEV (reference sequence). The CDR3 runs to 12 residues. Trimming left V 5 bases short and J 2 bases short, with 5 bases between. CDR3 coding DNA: TGTGCCAGCAGTCCCAACACAGATACGCAGTATTTT. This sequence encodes CASSPNTDTQYF.

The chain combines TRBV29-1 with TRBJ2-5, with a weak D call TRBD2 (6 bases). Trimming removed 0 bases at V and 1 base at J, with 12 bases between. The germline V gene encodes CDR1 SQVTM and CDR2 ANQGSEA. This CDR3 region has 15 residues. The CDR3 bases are TGCAGCGTTGAAGATCCTAGCGAGGTCCAAGAGACCCAGTACTTC. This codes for CSVEDPSEVQETQYF.

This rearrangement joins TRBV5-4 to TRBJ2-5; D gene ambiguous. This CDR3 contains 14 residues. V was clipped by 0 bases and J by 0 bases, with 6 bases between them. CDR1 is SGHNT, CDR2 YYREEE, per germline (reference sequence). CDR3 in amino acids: CASSLDGYQETQYF. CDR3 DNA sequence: TGTGCCAGCAGCTTGGACGGTTACCAAGAGACCCAGTACTTC.

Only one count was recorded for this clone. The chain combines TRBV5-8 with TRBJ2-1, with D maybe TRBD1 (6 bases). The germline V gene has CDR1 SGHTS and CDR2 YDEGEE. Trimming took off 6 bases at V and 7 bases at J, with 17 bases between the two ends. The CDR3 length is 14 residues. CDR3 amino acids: CASNDRDTWNEQFF. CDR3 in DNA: TGTGCCAGCAACGATAGGGACACATGGAATGAGCAGTTCTTC.

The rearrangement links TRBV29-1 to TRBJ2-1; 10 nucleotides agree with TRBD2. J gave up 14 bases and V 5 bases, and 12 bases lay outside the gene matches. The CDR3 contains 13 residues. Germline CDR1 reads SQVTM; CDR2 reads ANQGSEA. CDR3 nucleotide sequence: TGCAGCGTTCTGACGCCTAGCGGGAGTCTAGAGTTCTTC. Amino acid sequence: CSVLTPSGSLEFF.

CDR3 in DNA: TGTGCCAGCAGCGTAGGAGGGACAGGGGTCGGGGAGCTGTTTTTT. It yields the protein CASSVGGTGVGELFF. This sequence joins TRBV9 and TRBJ2-2; 10 bases line up with TRBD1. Germline CDR1 reads SGDLS; CDR2 reads YYNGEE. J gave up 7 bases and V 0 bases, and 3 bases lay outside the gene matches. CDR3 length: 15 residues.

The CDR3 protein is CASSQGQAIQPQHF. The CDR3 DNA follows: TGTGCCAGCAGCCAGGGACAGGCCATTCAGCCCCAGCATTTT. The chain has TRBV13 and TRBJ1-5; 8 bases align to TRBD1. The CDR3 is made up of 14 amino acids. CDR1 is PRHDT, CDR2 FYEKMQ, per germline (reference sequence). V was pared by 5 bases and J by 6 bases, with 6 bases of the junction left unmatched.

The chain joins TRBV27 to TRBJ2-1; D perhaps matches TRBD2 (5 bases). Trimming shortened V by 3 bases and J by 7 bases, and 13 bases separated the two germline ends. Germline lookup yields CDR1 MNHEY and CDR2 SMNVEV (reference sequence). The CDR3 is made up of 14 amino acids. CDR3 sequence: CASSFPGNANEQFF. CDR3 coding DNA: TGTGCCAGCAGTTTTCCGGGGAACGCTAATGAGCAGTTCTTC.

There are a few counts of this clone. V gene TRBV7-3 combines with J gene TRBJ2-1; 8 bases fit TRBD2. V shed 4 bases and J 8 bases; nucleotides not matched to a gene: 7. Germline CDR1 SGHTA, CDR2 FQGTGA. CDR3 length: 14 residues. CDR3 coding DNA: TGTGCCAGCAGCTCTAGCGGGCCTTCTGATGAGCAGTTCTTC. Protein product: CASSSSGPSDEQFF.

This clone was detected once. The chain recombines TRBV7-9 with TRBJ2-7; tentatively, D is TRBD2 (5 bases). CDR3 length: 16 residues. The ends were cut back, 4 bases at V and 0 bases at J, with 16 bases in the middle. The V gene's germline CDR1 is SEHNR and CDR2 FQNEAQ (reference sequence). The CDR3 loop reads CASSSATGNYSYEQYF. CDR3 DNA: TGTGCCAGCAGCTCCGCTACCGGGAATTACTCCTACGAGCAGTACTTC.

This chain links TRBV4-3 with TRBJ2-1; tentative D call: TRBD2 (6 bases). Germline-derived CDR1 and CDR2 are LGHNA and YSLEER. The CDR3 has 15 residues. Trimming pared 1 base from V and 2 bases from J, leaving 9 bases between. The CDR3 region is CASSQGASAYNEQFF. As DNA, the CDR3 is TGCGCCAGCAGCCAAGGGGCTAGCGCCTACAATGAGCAGTTCTTC.

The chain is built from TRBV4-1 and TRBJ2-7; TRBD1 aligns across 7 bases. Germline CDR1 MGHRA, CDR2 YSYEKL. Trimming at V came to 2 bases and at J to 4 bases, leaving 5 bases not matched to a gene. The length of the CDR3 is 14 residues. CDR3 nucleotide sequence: TGCGCCAGCAGCCAAAGACAGGGCCGATACGAGCAGTACTTC. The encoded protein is CASSQRQGRYEQYF.

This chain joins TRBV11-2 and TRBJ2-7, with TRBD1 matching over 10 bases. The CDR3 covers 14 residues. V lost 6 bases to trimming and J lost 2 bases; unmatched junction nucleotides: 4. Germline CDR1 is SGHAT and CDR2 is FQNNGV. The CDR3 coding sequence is TGTGCCAGCAGTTGGACAGGGGGGACCTACGAGCAGTACTTC. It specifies CASSWTGGTYEQYF.